The rows below give T cell receptor beta chains drawn from one sample of a study of T cells in Graves' hyperthyroidism and ophthalmopathy. TCRdb fed the multiplex PCR reads into MiXCR, producing one record per CDR3 protein. The sample lists 350,000 to 450,000 distinct CDR3 sequences; about a sixth were seen once. The sequencing input was blood. The source is a woman between 25 and 40 years old with Graves' hyperthyroidism that later progressed to Graves' ophthalmopathy. Each CDR3 is given with its conserved first and last residue. The D gene is left open where the match is weak. The size field is filled for only some rows; it gives once, few, many or a size class.

J: TRBJ1-4
V: TRBV7-2
size: many
D: -
DNA: TGTGCCAGCAGAGACAGAGTTAATGAAAAACTGTTTTTT
CDR3: CASRDRVNEKLFF

J: TRBJ2-3
V: TRBV30
size: few
D: TRBD1
DNA: TGTGCCTCGTCTGCCGGGACAGGGTCGGATACGCAGTATTTT
CDR3: CASSAGTGSDTQYF

J: TRBJ2-7
V: TRBV19
size: many
D: -
DNA: TGTGCCAGTAGTATAGACACGTCGACAAGACCCTACGAGCAGTACTTC
CDR3: CASSIDTSTRPYEQYF

J: TRBJ2-1
V: TRBV19
size: -
D: -
DNA: TGTGCCACGCGAGGACTCAGCGGCTCCTACAATGAGCAGTTCTTC
CDR3: CATRGLSGSYNEQFF

J: TRBJ1-2
V: TRBV27
size: -
D: TRBD1
DNA: TGTGCCAGCAGTCCACTCCCCGGGACAGCCTTTAACTATGGCTACACCTTC
CDR3: CASSPLPGTAFNYGYTF

J: TRBJ1-1
V: TRBV5-1
size: few
D: TRBD1
DNA: TGCGCCAGCAGCTTGTTCGGGACAGACAACATGAACACTGAAGCTTTCTTT
CDR3: CASSLFGTDNMNTEAFF

J: TRBJ1-6
V: TRBV27
size: many
D: -
DNA: TGTGCCAGCAGTTTGATATCACCATCAACAGACCTAAATTCACCCCTCCACTTT
CDR3: CASSLISPSTDLNSPLHF

J: TRBJ1-5
V: TRBV27
size: many
D: TRBD1
DNA: TGTGCCAGCAGTTGGACAGGTGCCATTAATCAGCCCCAGCATTTT
CDR3: CASSWTGAINQPQHF

J: TRBJ2-2
V: TRBV12-5
size: -
D: -
DNA: TGTGCTAGTGGTTTGCCGTTCGCCGGGGAGCTGTTTTTT
CDR3: CASGLPFAGELFF

J: TRBJ1-1
V: TRBV5-1
size: many
D: -
DNA: TGCGCCAGCAGCTTGGGCAACCGATACACTGAAGCTTTCTTT
CDR3: CASSLGNRYTEAFF

J: TRBJ2-5
V: TRBV29-1
size: few
D: TRBD1
DNA: TGCAGCGGTAGGACAGGGGGAGAGACCCAGTACTTC
CDR3: CSGRTGGETQYF

J: TRBJ2-7
V: TRBV2
size: many
D: -
DNA: TGTGCCAGCAGTGGGGCCACAGGGCACGAGCAGTACTTC
CDR3: CASSGATGHEQYF

J: TRBJ2-2
V: TRBV18
size: -
D: TRBD1
DNA: TGTGCCAGCTGGTCACAGGGGGCAGCCGGGGAGCTGTTTTTT
CDR3: CASWSQGAAGELFF

J: TRBJ2-1
V: TRBV2
size: -
D: TRBD2
DNA: TGTGCCAGCAGACAAGGGCTTAGCGGGACTACCTACAATGAGCAGTTCTTC
CDR3: CASRQGLSGTTYNEQFF

J: TRBJ2-7
V: TRBV12-3/TRBV12-4
size: many
D: -
DNA: TGTGCCAGCAGTCCACCCGCCGTGAGCTCCTACGAGCAGTACTTC
CDR3: CASSPPAVSSYEQYF

J: TRBJ2-2
V: TRBV19
size: few
D: TRBD1
DNA: TGTGCCAGTAGTACCCGGACAGGGGTGAAATGGAGCACCGGGGAGCTGTTTTTT
CDR3: CASSTRTGVKWSTGELFF

J: TRBJ2-2
V: TRBV15
size: many
D: TRBD2
DNA: TGTGCCACCAGCAGAGGCGGGGGGGACACCGGGGAGCTGTTTTTT
CDR3: CATSRGGGDTGELFF

J: TRBJ2-1
V: TRBV6-2/TRBV6-3
size: -
D: -
DNA: TGTGCCAGCAGAGCCCTCGATTCCTACAATGAGCAGTTCTTC
CDR3: CASRALDSYNEQFF

J: TRBJ2-5
V: TRBV7-2
size: many
D: TRBD1
DNA: TGTGCCAGCAGCTCCGGCCCTTTGGATGACAGGGGGAAGACCCAGTACTTC
CDR3: CASSSGPLDDRGKTQYF

J: TRBJ2-7
V: TRBV29-1
size: few
D: -
DNA: TGCAGCGTTGAATCTGGCGACTCCTACGAGCAGTACTTC
CDR3: CSVESGDSYEQYF

J: TRBJ2-3
V: TRBV12-5
size: many
D: -
DNA: TGTGCTAGTGGTAGCACAGATACGCAGTATTTT
CDR3: CASGSTDTQYF

J: TRBJ1-2
V: TRBV10-3
size: many
D: TRBD1
DNA: TGTGCCATCAGTGAGGGGACAGGAAACTATGGCTACACCTTC
CDR3: CAISEGTGNYGYTF

J: TRBJ1-6
V: TRBV6-1
size: many
D: -
DNA: TGTGCCAGCAGGGGACAATTCGGTAATTCACCCCTCCACTTT
CDR3: CASRGQFGNSPLHF

J: TRBJ1-5
V: TRBV4-1
size: -
D: TRBD1
DNA: TGCGCCAGCAGCCAAGATGTCGGGACAGATAGCAATCAGCCCCAGCATTTT
CDR3: CASSQDVGTDSNQPQHF

J: TRBJ2-7
V: TRBV6-2/TRBV6-3
size: many
D: -
DNA: TGTGCCAGCAGTTACGCTCTCGGGAGTAGCTACGAGCAGTACTTC
CDR3: CASSYALGSSYEQYF

J: TRBJ1-2
V: TRBV19
size: many
D: TRBD1
DNA: TGTGCCAGTAGTATCGCAGGGGGGTCTATCCGAAATGGCTACACCTTC
CDR3: CASSIAGGSIRNGYTF

J: TRBJ1-2
V: TRBV29-1
size: few
D: -
DNA: TGCAGCTCTCGGACTCCTAACTATGGCTACACCTTC
CDR3: CSSRTPNYGYTF

J: TRBJ2-3
V: TRBV28
size: many
D: TRBD2
DNA: TGTGCCAGCAGCGTCGCGACCTTCAGACTAGCCGGTGACACAGATACGCAGTATTTT
CDR3: CASSVATFRLAGDTDTQYF

J: TRBJ2-7
V: TRBV3-1
size: few
D: -
DNA: TGTGCCAGCAGCTTAGAAGGGCGGGAAGAGCAGTACTTC
CDR3: CASSLEGREEQYF

J: TRBJ2-1
V: TRBV12-3/TRBV12-4
size: many
D: TRBD1
DNA: TGTGCCAGCGTATCCCCTGGGACAGCTAACTACAATGAGCAGTTCTTC
CDR3: CASVSPGTANYNEQFF

J: TRBJ2-7
V: TRBV9
size: -
D: TRBD2
DNA: TGTGCCAGCAGCGTAGAACCGGGGGGGATCTACGAGCAGTACTTC
CDR3: CASSVEPGGIYEQYF

J: TRBJ2-7
V: TRBV2
size: many
D: TRBD1
DNA: TGTGCCATCGCTCAGGGGGTCTACGAGCAGTACTTC
CDR3: CAIAQGVYEQYF

J: TRBJ2-2
V: TRBV15
size: many
D: TRBD1
DNA: TGTGCCACCAGCAGACTCCGGGACAGTGTGACCGGGGAGCTGTTTTTT
CDR3: CATSRLRDSVTGELFF

J: TRBJ1-2
V: TRBV6-1
size: few
D: -
DNA: TGTGCCAGCAGTGAAGAAAGGAAAGGTTTTGTGGGCGGCTACACCTTC
CDR3: CASSEERKGFVGGYTF

J: TRBJ2-5
V: TRBV6-2/TRBV6-3
size: many
D: -
DNA: TGTGCCAGCAGCGTAGCCGGGCAAGAGACCCAGTACTTC
CDR3: CASSVAGQETQYF

J: TRBJ1-2
V: TRBV29-1
size: -
D: -
DNA: TGCAGCGCGCTTAGACGCCTTCCTACCTATGGCTACACCTTC
CDR3: CSALRRLPTYGYTF

J: TRBJ1-2
V: TRBV19
size: many
D: -
DNA: TGTGCCAGTAGTACCCAGGGAAGTAACTATGGCTACACCTTC
CDR3: CASSTQGSNYGYTF

J: TRBJ1-1
V: TRBV15
size: many
D: -
DNA: TGTGCCACCAGCAGAGGAAAAAAGAACACTGAAGCTTTCTTT
CDR3: CATSRGKKNTEAFF

J: TRBJ2-2
V: TRBV19
size: few
D: -
DNA: TGTGCCAGTAGTCCTCGGACAGACACCGGGGAGCTGTTTTTT
CDR3: CASSPRTDTGELFF

J: TRBJ2-2
V: TRBV6-1
size: many
D: -
DNA: TGTGCCAGCAGTGAGGGAGAGGGATGGACCGGGGAGCTGTTTTTT
CDR3: CASSEGEGWTGELFF

J: TRBJ2-5
V: TRBV4-1
size: few
D: -
DNA: TGCGCCAGCAGCCAAGAGCTTGGCAGAGAGACCCAGTACTTC
CDR3: CASSQELGRETQYF

J: TRBJ1-1
V: TRBV11-2
size: many
D: -
DNA: TGTGCCAGCAGCTTAAGTCTCCGCGGAGAAGCTTTCTTT
CDR3: CASSLSLRGEAFF

J: TRBJ1-3
V: TRBV12-3/TRBV12-4
size: once
D: -
DNA: TGTGCCAGCAGTTCGACCCGAAACACCATATATTTT
CDR3: CASSSTRNTIYF

J: TRBJ1-3
V: TRBV7-9
size: few
D: -
DNA: TGTGCCAGCAGCTTAGCCTACGTATACTCTGGAAACACCATATATTTT
CDR3: CASSLAYVYSGNTIYF

J: TRBJ2-7
V: TRBV20-1
size: many
D: TRBD1
DNA: TGCAGTGGAATGGGACAGGTGTCGCTACCGTTTTACGAGCAGTACTTC
CDR3: CSGMGQVSLPFYEQYF

J: TRBJ2-4
V: TRBV27
size: many
D: -
DNA: TGTGCCAGCAGCTACGGGCGCATGAACATTCAGTACTTC
CDR3: CASSYGRMNIQYF